The text below deals with one TCR beta chain. Antigen: not known. Time point denoted: blood 4 weeks post-SBRT, at nephrectomy. Described treatment: 15 Gy SBRT to primary tumor, nephrectomy 4 weeks later. Nephrectomy followed 15 Gy stereotactic body radiation by 4 weeks. This renal cell carcinoma was of the clear cell type. TCRdb's table, derived via immunoSEQ multiplex PCR, lists solely in-frame clones and lacks some. The sample comprises roughly 100,000 clones, approximately 80% of which are singletons, and 6.5% to 8% rests with the top ten. Germline values: CDR1 SGHTA, CDR2 FQGNSA. This CDR3 has 17 residues. Trimming cost V 5 bases and J 0 bases, with 14 bases left between them. This specimen belongs to a study of radiation and T cells in renal cell carcinoma. Overall study results and limits: Top tumor clonotypes rose in blood 2 weeks post-radiation, then contracted. Without pretreatment biopsies, baseline tumor clonotype presence was undetermined.

The chain links TRBV7-2 to TRBJ2-6; D perhaps matches TRBD1 (5 bases). Sequenced here: blood, sampled from a patient whose treatment included radiotherapy and nephrectomy. The TCR originated in a man between 60 and 75 years old with renal cell carcinoma. The chain's CDR3 is CASSTRTGYSGANVLTF. DNA for the CDR3: TGTGCCAGCAGCACTCGAACAGGTTACTCTGGGGCCAACGTCCTGACTTTC.